These 23 T cell receptor beta chains originate from one sample sequenced in a study (dated by TCRdb to between 2021 and 2022). The library came from the immunoSEQ multiplex PCR assay. The table was pulled from immuneACCESS by TCRdb, which kept in-frame rearrangements only. Such tables lose some clones; where checked, under half of the loss comes from unresolved V genes, and the rest has no known cause. The sample table contains around 49,000 clones; only one count was recorded for 85% to 95% of them. The top ten clones comprise around a tenth of the sample. The sample comprised PBMCs. The source of these receptors is a man aged 35-49 years with rheumatoid arthritis.

The rearrangement links TRBV11-2 to TRBJ1-2, with D possibly being TRBD1 (6 bases). V was pared by 2 bases and J by 1 base, with 8 bases between. The CDR3 runs 14 residues. CDR1 SGHAT and CDR2 FQNNGV come from the germline V gene. DNA for the CDR3: TGTGCCAGCAGCTTAAACAGGGTTAACTATGGCTACACCTTC. It codes for CASSLNRVNYGYTF.

The rearrangement joins TRBV15 to TRBJ1-3; tentatively, D is TRBD1 (5 bases). This CDR3 comprises 15 residues. Trimming took off 0 bases at V and 2 bases at J, with 8 bases between the two ends. The V gene's germline CDR1 is LNHNV and CDR2 YYDKDF (reference sequence). The CDR3 is CATSRDKGPGNTIYF. In DNA form, the CDR3 reads TGTGCCACCAGCAGAGATAAGGGGCCTGGAAACACCATATATTTT.

V and J are TRBV3-1 (or the pseudogene TRBV3-2) and TRBJ1-1, with 7 bases identical to TRBD1. V lost 6 bases, J lost 5 bases, and 9 bases stayed unmatched. The CDR3 is made up of 14 amino acids. CDR1 is LGHDT, CDR2 YNNKEL, per germline (reference sequence). CDR3 region: CASSSNRGLTEAFF. In DNA, the CDR3 is TGTGCCAGCAGTTCCAACAGGGGCTTGACTGAAGCTTTCTTT.

The chain employs TRBV29-1 and TRBJ2-7, with 7 positions matching TRBD1. The CDR3 has 12 residues. Germline V gene sequence: CDR1 SQVTM, CDR2 ANQGSEA. J lost 5 bases, V lost 4 bases, and 5 bases had no gene match. The CDR3 spells CSVARGIHEQYF. In DNA form, the CDR3 reads TGCAGCGTTGCCAGGGGGATCCACGAGCAGTACTTC.

The DNA for the CDR3 is TGTGCCAGCAGCCCGGGGACTAGCGGTTACTACGAGCAGTACTTC. Protein: CASSPGTSGYYEQYF. The chain joins TRBV7-2 to TRBJ2-7; 11 nucleotides agree with TRBD2. There are 15 residues in the CDR3. Germline V gene sequence: CDR1 SGHTA, CDR2 FQGNSA. Losses at the gene ends were 5 bases for V and 3 bases for J; bases not matched to a gene: 6. The whole variable domain, remainder taken from reference TRBV7-2 and TRBJ2-7, is GAGVSQSPSNKVTEKGKDVELRCDPISGHTALYWYRQSLGQGLEFLIYFQGNSAPDKSGLPSDRFSAERTGGSVSTLTIQRTQQEDSAVYLCASSPGTSGYYEQYFGPGTRLTVT.

This CDR3 reads CASSLPRRGLCPHQPQHF. CDR3 bases: TGTGCCAGCAGTTTACCACGGCGGGGGCTATGCCCCCATCAGCCCCAGCATTTT. The V and J genes are TRBV27 and TRBJ1-5; D possibly corresponds to TRBD1 (6 bases). This CDR3 region has 18 residues. Trimming left V 2 bases short and J 5 bases short, with 22 bases between. CDR1 and CDR2 from the germline V gene are MNHEY and SMNVEV (reference sequence).

The CDR3 loop is CASSWGLADLYEQYF. In nucleotides, the CDR3 is TGTGCCAGCAGTTGGGGACTAGCGGACTTATACGAGCAGTACTTC. The chain joins TRBV28 to TRBJ2-7; 11 bases map to TRBD2. J lost 4 bases, V lost 4 bases, and 6 bases had no gene match. Germline V gives CDR1 MDHEN, CDR2 SYDVKM. This CDR3 has 15 amino acids.

The chain links TRBV20-1 to TRBJ2-1, with TRBD2 matching over 7 bases. V gave up 3 bases and J gave up 4 bases; unmatched junction bases: 18. The germline gives CDR1 DFQATT, CDR2 SNEGSKA (reference sequence). This CDR3 comprises 18 residues. In DNA, the CDR3 is TGCAGTGCTAGTCTCGGTGGGGGGTCGGGGGGACGTTACAATGAGCAGTTCTTC. Its translation is CSASLGGGSGGRYNEQFF.

This clone was observed once. The chain is built from TRBV14 and TRBJ2-7; TRBD2 agrees at 10 bases. The germline V gene has CDR1 SGHDN and CDR2 FVKESK. The CDR3 loop spans 15 amino acids. After removal of 4 bases from V and 1 base from J, the junction contained 4 bases not matched to a gene. CDR3 residues: CASSLGLAVSYEQYF. The DNA of the CDR3 is TGTGCCAGCAGCCTAGGACTAGCGGTTTCCTACGAGCAGTACTTC.

This sequence joins TRBV5-1 and TRBJ1-4; TRBD1 is a possible D gene (6 bases). Trimming stripped 0 bases from V and 7 bases from J, with 10 bases between. Per germline, CDR1 SGHRS and CDR2 YFSETQ. CDR3 length equals 14 residues. CDR3 DNA: TGCGCCAGCAGCTTGGAGGGGGTCGGTGAAAAACTGTTTTTT. Its protein product is CASSLEGVGEKLFF.

This clone was counted once. The genes are TRBV27 and TRBJ1-1; weak D call: TRBD1 (6 bases). The CDR3 has 15 amino acids. Germline V gene lookup returns CDR1 MNHEY and CDR2 SMNVEV (reference sequence). The V end lost 1 base, the J end lost 5 bases, and 14 bases lay between the germline ends. CDR3 coding DNA: TGTGCCAGCAGTTTATATGCGGGGGCGCGAACTGAAGCTTTCTTT. Protein: CASSLYAGARTEAFF.

The rearrangement joins TRBV30 to TRBJ1-5; weak D call: TRBD1 (6 bases). The V gene lost 0 bases and the J gene lost 4 bases, with 7 bases spanning the gap. The CDR3 is made up of 13 amino acids. Germline V lookup: CDR1 GTSNPN, CDR2 SVGIG (reference sequence). The CDR3 spells CAWSVQGNQPQHF. The DNA for the CDR3 is TGTGCCTGGAGTGTACAGGGAAATCAGCCCCAGCATTTT.

This rearrangement joins TRBV5-1 to TRBJ1-6, with unresolved D. V lost 1 base to trimming and J lost 5 bases, with 10 bases between them. This CDR3 has 15 residues. CDR1 and CDR2 (germline): SGHRS, YFSETQ. DNA for the CDR3: TGCGCCAGCAGCTTGTTGGCGGAGAATAATTCACCCCTCCACTTT. Protein product: CASSLLAENNSPLHF.

The genes are TRBV5-8 and TRBJ2-5; D might be TRBD2 (5 bases). CDR3 length: 16 residues. The germline V gene encodes CDR1 SGHTS and CDR2 YDEGEE. Between the trimmed V and J ends, which lost 0 bases and 4 bases, there was a span of 16 bases. CDR3 protein: CASSLEWAARGETQYF. DNA of the CDR3: TGTGCCAGCAGCTTGGAGTGGGCAGCCCGGGGAGAGACCCAGTACTTC.

The J gene is TRBJ1-2, the V gene TRBV6-1; the D is unclear. V shed 0 bases and J shed 8 bases, with 19 bases lying between them. Germline V gives CDR1 MNHNS, CDR2 SASEGT. The CDR3 is 16 residues long. CDR3 region: CASSEALWNWGNGYTF. DNA for the CDR3: TGTGCCAGCAGTGAAGCCTTATGGAATTGGGGTAACGGCTACACCTTC.

The genes are TRBV6-5 and TRBJ2-7; 10 bases map to TRBD1. In germline, CDR1 is MNHEY, CDR2 SVGAGI. This CDR3 contains 15 residues. Trimming at V came to 6 bases and at J to 2 bases, leaving 7 bases not matched to a gene. In DNA form, the CDR3 reads TGTGCCAGCAGCGACAGGGACAGGGGTCCCTACGAGCAGTACTTC. Its protein is CASSDRDRGPYEQYF.

The rearrangement links TRBV18 to TRBJ2-5, with TRBD2 identical over 10 bases. CDR3 length equals 14 residues. V gave up 6 bases and J gave up 4 bases; unmatched junction bases: 5. Germline loops: CDR1 KGHSH, CDR2 LQKENI. CDR3 DNA sequence: TGTGCCAGCTCCCCGGGACTAGCGCCAGAGACCCAGTACTTC. Encoded protein: CASSPGLAPETQYF.

The DNA for the CDR3 is TGCGCCAGCAGCCAACGGATGGCAGGAGCGAACTATGGCTACACCTTC. Protein: CASSQRMAGANYGYTF. The chain carries TRBV4-3 and TRBJ1-2; D gene unclear. The length of the CDR3 is 16 residues. The V end was cut by 2 bases, the J end by 2 bases, with 15 bases between. Germline CDR1 is LGHNA and CDR2 is YSLEER.

This clone was seen only once. The rearrangement links TRBV11-2 to TRBJ1-2, with a possible D match to TRBD1 (6 bases). There are 11 residues in the CDR3. Germline CDR1 is SGHAT and CDR2 is FQNNGV. Trimming shortened V by 3 bases and J by 13 bases, and 12 bases separated the two germline ends. This CDR3 reads CASSLGAGATF. As DNA, the CDR3 is TGTGCCAGCAGCTTGGGGGCGGGGGCCACCTTC.

The chain uses TRBV7-9 and TRBJ1-1; D may be TRBD1 (5 bases). Germline V CDR1 and CDR2: SEHNR, FQNEAQ (reference sequence). V lost 7 bases, J lost 8 bases, and 17 bases lay in between. The CDR3 spans 13 residues. The DNA of the CDR3 is TGTGCCAGCACAGGCCAGCCCGAGGGGGAAGCTTTCTTT. Amino acid sequence: CASTGQPEGEAFF.

The V gene is TRBV7-9, the J gene TRBJ2-2, with 7 bases fitting TRBD2. With V trimmed by 11 bases and J by 0 bases, 12 bases remained unmatched. The CDR3 runs to 16 residues. Germline V CDR1 and CDR2: SEHNR, FQNEAQ (reference sequence). The CDR3 region is CAAYLLAGANTGELFF. The CDR3 region has the DNA TGTGCCGCGTACCTCTTAGCGGGCGCGAACACCGGGGAGCTGTTTTTT. Full variable domain (outside the CDR3, taken from reference TRBV7-9 and TRBJ2-2): DTGVSQNPRHKITKRGQNVTFRCDPISEHNRLYWYRQTLGQGPEFLTYFQNEAQLEKSRLLSDRFSAERPKGSFSTLEIQRTEQGDSAMYLCAAYLLAGANTGELFFGEGSRLTVL.

V usage is TRBV9 and J usage is TRBJ2-3; D is perhaps TRBD2 (7 bases). This CDR3 contains 18 residues. The V gene lost 0 bases and the J gene lost 2 bases, with 19 bases spanning the gap. Germline V gene data show CDR1 as SGDLS and CDR2 as YYNGEE. The CDR3 DNA reads as TGTGCCAGCAGCGTAGGGGGTAGGCGGGGGCAGTTCACAGATACGCAGTATTTT. Its translation is CASSVGGRRGQFTDTQYF.

The chain joins TRBV14 to TRBJ1-2, with D possibly being TRBD1 (6 bases). V gave up 0 bases and J gave up 8 bases, with 22 bases separating them. The germline V gene encodes CDR1 SGHDN and CDR2 FVKESK. The CDR3 totals 17 residues. CDR3 bases: TGTGCCAGCAGCCAAGACCCCCTCTCGGACAGTTTGATGGGCTACACCTTC. It specifies CASSQDPLSDSLMGYTF.